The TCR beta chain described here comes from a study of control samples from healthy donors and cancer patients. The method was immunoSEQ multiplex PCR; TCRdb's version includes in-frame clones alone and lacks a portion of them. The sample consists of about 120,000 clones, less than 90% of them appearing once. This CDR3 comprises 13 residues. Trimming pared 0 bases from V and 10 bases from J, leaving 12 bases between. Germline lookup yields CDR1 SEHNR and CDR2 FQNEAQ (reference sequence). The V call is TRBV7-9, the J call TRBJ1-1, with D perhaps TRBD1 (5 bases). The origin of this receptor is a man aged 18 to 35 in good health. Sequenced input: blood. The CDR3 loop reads CASSLALGGLAFF. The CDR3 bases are TGTGCCAGCAGCTTAGCGTTGGGGGGTCTAGCTTTCTTT.